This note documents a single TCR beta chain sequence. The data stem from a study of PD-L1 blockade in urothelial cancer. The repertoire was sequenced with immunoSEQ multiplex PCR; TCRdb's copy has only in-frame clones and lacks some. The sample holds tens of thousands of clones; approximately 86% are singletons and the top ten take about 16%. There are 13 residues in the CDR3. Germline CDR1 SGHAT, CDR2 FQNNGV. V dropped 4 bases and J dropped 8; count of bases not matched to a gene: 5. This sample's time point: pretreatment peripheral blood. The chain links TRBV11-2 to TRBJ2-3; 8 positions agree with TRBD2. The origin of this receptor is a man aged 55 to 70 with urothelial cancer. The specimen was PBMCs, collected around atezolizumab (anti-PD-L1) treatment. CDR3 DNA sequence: TGTGCCAGCAGCTCGGGGGGGCCGAGTACGCAGTATTTT. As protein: CASSSGGPSTQYF.